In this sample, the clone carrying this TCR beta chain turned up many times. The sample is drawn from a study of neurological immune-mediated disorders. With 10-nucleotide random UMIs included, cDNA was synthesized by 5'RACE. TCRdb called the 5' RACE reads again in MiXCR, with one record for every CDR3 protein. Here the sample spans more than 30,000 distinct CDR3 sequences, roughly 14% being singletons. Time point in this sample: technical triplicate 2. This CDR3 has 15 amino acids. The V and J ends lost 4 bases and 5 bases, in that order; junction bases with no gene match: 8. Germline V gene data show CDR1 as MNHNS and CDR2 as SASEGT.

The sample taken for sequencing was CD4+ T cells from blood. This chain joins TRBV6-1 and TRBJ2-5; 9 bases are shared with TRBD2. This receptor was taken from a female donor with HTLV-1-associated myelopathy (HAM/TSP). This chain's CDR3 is CASSVRASGTETQYF. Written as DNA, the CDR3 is TGTGCCAGCAGTGTTCGGGCTAGCGGGACGGAGACCCAGTACTTC.